The sequence of this TCR beta chain was determined in a study of human T cells and chemical hapten exposure. Study-level results: Expanded TCRs formed significantly more large CDR3 similarity clusters than controls.

Stated time point: pre-sensitization, week 0. The sample's treatment: therapeutic diphenylcyclopropenone sensitization with weekly scalp DPC. CDR1 is SGHRS and CDR2 is YFSETQ in the germline V gene. The V gene lost 2 bases and the J gene lost 0 bases, with 8 bases spanning the gap. The CDR3 is 15 residues long. Comment on this clonotype: Its antigen is unidentified.

A single record per CDR3 protein comes from TCRdb applying MiXCR to the RACE reads. The data show around 260,000 distinct CDR3 sequences, with about 9% seen just once and 2% to 2.5% held by the top ten. The rearrangement joins TRBV5-1 to TRBJ2-2; TRBD1 might be the D (5 bases). Sample: whole blood, taken in connection with sensitization to the hapten diphenylcyclopropenone (DPC). The TCR originated in a woman aged 40 to 50 with alopecia areata. Some clones in this sample may be carry-over from other donors' samples. For the CDR3, the DNA is TGCGCCAGCAGCTTTTCCAGGGCGAACACCGGGGAGCTGTTTTTT. This translates into CASSFSRANTGELFF.